What follows are 2 T cell receptor beta chains derived from one specimen sequenced in a study of shared clonotypes between healthy human individuals. TCRdb keeps only in-frame clones here, not all; method: immunoSEQ multiplex PCR. This table has some 1 million clones, about 76% appearing once. The sequencing sample was made of memory CD4+ T cells sorted from blood. Described subset: CD45RA-negative fraction. The source of these receptors is a man aged 18 to 30 in good health.

This clone occurred once. The CDR3, as DNA: TGTGCCTGGAAGACTAGCCAAGGCACCCAGTACTTC. Protein product: CAWKTSQGTQYF. This rearrangement joins TRBV30 to TRBJ2-5, with 7 bases fitting TRBD2. Germline trimming cut 4 bases from V and 8 bases from J; bases unmatched to any gene: 7. This CDR3 spans 12 amino acids. Germline loops: CDR1 GTSNPN, CDR2 SVGIG (reference sequence).

This clone was picked up a small number of times. This chain joins TRBV6-6 and TRBJ1-1, with a weak D call TRBD1 (6 bases). The CDR3 is 13 amino acids. Germline CDR1 reads MNHNY; CDR2 reads SVGAGI (reference sequence). Trimming took off 4 bases at V and 7 bases at J, with 13 bases between the two ends. DNA of the CDR3: TGTGCCAGCAGTTGGACTAGGGGGTTTGAAGCTTTCTTT. Translating gives CASSWTRGFEAFF.